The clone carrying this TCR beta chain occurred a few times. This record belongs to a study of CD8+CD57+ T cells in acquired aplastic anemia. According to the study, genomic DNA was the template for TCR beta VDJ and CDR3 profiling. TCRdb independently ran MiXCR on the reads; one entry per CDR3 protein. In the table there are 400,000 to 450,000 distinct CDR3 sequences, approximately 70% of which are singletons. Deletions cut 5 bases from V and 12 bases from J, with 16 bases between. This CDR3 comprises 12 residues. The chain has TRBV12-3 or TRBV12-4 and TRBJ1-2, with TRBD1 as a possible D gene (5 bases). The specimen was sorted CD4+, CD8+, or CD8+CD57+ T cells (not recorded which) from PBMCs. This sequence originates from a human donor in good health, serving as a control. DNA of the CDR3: TGTGCCAGCAGTCTGGGACCCTCTGGAAACACCTTC. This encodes CASSLGPSGNTF.